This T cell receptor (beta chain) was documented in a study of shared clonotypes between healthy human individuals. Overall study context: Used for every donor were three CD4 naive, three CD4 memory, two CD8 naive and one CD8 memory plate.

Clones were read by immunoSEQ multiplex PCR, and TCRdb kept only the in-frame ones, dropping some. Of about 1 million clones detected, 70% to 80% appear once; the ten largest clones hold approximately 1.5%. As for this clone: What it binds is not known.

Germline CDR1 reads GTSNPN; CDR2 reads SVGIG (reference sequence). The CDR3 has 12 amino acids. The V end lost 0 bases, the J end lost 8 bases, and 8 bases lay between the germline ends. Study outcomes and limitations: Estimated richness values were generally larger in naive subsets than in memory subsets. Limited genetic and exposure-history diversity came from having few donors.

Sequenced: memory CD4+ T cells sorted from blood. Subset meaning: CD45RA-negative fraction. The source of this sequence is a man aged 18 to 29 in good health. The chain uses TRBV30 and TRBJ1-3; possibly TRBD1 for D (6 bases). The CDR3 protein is CAWSVGGDTIYF. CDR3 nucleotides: TGTGCCTGGAGTGTAGGGGGGGACACCATATATTTT.